This record concerns one T cell receptor beta chain sequence. Libraries were prepared by immunoSEQ multiplex PCR; TCRdb keeps only in-frame clonotypes and omits some of them. The sample lists fewer than 200,000 clones, 83% occurring once. The data derive from a study of blood T cell repertoires in COVID-19. The CDR3 sequence is 15 residues long. Per germline, CDR1 SGHNT and CDR2 YYREEE (reference sequence). V lost 0 bases to trimming and J lost 4 bases, with 10 bases between them. The TCR comes from a human donor in a cohort sampled during active COVID-19. The chain is built from TRBV5-4 and TRBJ2-2, with D maybe TRBD2 (6 bases). The specimen was peripheral blood. CDR3 bases: TGTGCCAGCAGCTTGGCCGGGACTGTCACCGGGGAGCTGTTTTTT. Its protein product is CASSLAGTVTGELFF.